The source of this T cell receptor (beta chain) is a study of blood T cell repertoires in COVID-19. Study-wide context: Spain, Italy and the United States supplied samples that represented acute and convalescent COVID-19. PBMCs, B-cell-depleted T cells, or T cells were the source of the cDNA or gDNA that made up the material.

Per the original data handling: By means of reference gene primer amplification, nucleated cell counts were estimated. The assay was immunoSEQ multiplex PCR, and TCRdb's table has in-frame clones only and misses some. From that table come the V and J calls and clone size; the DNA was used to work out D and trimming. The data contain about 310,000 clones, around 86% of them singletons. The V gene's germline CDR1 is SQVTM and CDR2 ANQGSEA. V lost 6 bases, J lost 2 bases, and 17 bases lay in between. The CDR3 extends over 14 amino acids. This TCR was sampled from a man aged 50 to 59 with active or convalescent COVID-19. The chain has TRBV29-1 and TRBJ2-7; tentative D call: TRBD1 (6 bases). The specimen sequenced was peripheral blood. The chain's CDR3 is CSVQLTGNPYEQYF. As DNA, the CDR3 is TGCAGCGTCCAACTCACAGGGAACCCCTACGAGCAGTACTTC.